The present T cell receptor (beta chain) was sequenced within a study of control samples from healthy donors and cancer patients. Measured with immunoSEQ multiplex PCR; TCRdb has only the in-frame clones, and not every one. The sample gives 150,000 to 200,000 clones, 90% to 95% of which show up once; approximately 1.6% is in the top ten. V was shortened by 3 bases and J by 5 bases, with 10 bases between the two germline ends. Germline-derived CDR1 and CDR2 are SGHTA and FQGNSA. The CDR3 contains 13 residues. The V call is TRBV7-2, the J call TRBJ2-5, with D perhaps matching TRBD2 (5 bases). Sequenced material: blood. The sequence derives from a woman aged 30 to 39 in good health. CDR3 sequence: CASSFGDGETQYF. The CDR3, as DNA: TGTGCCAGCAGCTTCGGGGATGGGGAGACCCAGTACTTC.